The 20 T cell receptor beta chains below come from one sample, sequenced in a study of cytomegalovirus exposure and HLA in healthy donors (dated by TCRdb to the late 2010s). The library came from the immunoSEQ multiplex PCR assay. For the multiplex PCR, a mixture combining 60 forward primers for TCR Vbeta segments and 13 reverse primers for TCR Jbeta segments was used. TCRdb took this table from immuneACCESS and kept in-frame rearrangements with V and J called. Such tables lack part of the clones; where checked against another copy, unresolved V genes explain under half of the gap, and the rest is unexplained. In this sample the table shows about 170,000 clones, over 60% of which occur a single time. The ten largest make up 0.6% to 0.9% of the sample. Sequencing was carried out using PBMCs. The receptors were gathered from a female donor in good health and CMV-seronegative.

This rearrangement joins TRBV28 to TRBJ2-2; a weak D match, TRBD2 (5 bases). The CDR3 has 20 amino acids. Trimming left V 4 bases short and J 1 base short, with 25 bases between. The germline gives CDR1 MDHEN, CDR2 SYDVKM. The CDR3 DNA follows: TGTGCCAGCAGTTCACGTGCCCCACCGAAGACGGGAAGGAACACCGGGGAGCTGTTTTTT. The encoded protein is CASSSRAPPKTGRNTGELFF. Based on the CDR3 plus reference TRBV28 and TRBJ2-2, the full variable domain is DVKVTQSSRYLVKRTGEKVFLECVQDMDHENMFWYRQDPGLGLRLIYFSYDVKMKEKGDIPEGYSVSREKKERFSLILESASTNQTSMYLCASSSRAPPKTGRNTGELFFGEGSRLTVL.

This clone was detected only once. The J gene is TRBJ2-2, the V gene TRBV7-9; 8 bases match TRBD2. Germline trimming cut 1 base from V and 1 base from J; bases unmatched to any gene: 2. Looked up from germline, CDR1 is SEHNR and CDR2 is FQNEAQ (reference sequence). This CDR3 has 16 amino acids. CDR3 coding DNA: TGTGCCAGCAGCTTAGTTAGCGGGAAGAACACCGGGGAGCTGTTTTTT. Translating it yields CASSLVSGKNTGELFF.

This chain links TRBV7-6 with TRBJ1-4; no firm D call. The CDR3 contains 15 residues. Germline V gene sequence: CDR1 SGHVS, CDR2 FNYEAQ. V was shortened by 1 base and J by 5 bases, with 11 bases between the two germline ends. The CDR3 sequence: CASSLGGYRNEKLFF. DNA for the CDR3: TGTGCCAGCAGCTTAGGCGGTTATCGGAATGAAAAACTGTTTTTT.

This sequence joins TRBV9 and TRBJ2-1; tentative D call: TRBD1 (5 bases). CDR1 SGDLS and CDR2 YYNGEE come from the germline V gene. Between the trimmed V and J ends, which lost 6 bases and 3 bases, there was a span of 19 bases. The CDR3 contains 16 residues. The CDR3 bases are TGTGCCAGCACCCCAGGGTCAGGTTCCCTCTACAATGAGCAGTTCTTC. The encoded protein is CASTPGSGSLYNEQFF.

The chain is built from TRBV5-1 and TRBJ1-3; tentative D call: TRBD1 (6 bases). CDR1 SGHRS and CDR2 YFSETQ come from the germline V gene. V dropped 3 bases and J dropped 4 bases, with 17 bases sitting between them. CDR3 length equals 16 residues. CDR3 sequence (DNA): TGCGCCAGCAGCTCCGCCGGGACACAAATCGGAAACACCATATATTTT. Residues: CASSSAGTQIGNTIYF.

The rearrangement uses TRBV19 and TRBJ2-5; D might be TRBD2 (6 bases). V was shortened by 5 bases and J by 7 bases, with 17 bases between the two germline ends. Per germline, CDR1 LNHDA and CDR2 SQIVND (reference sequence). This CDR3 has 14 amino acids. The CDR3 region has the DNA TGTGCCAGTAGTTCGACGGGACTTACGGGGACCCAGTACTTC. This sequence encodes CASSSTGLTGTQYF.

The chain employs TRBV30 and TRBJ1-2, with D tentatively TRBD1 (6 bases). This CDR3 contains 14 residues. V was shortened by 3 bases and J by 5 bases, with 16 bases between the two germline ends. CDR1 is GTSNPN and CDR2 is SVGIG in the germline V gene (reference sequence). The CDR3 is CAWRLVRTVYGYTF. In DNA form, the CDR3 reads TGTGCCTGGAGGCTCGTACGGACAGTTTATGGCTACACCTTC.

This rearrangement joins TRBV21-1 to TRBJ1-2; the table's D call TRBD1 went unverified against the DNA. TRBV21-1 is an annotated pseudogene. The CDR3 has 15 residues. This CDR3 reads CASSPPPGQNYGYTF. CDR3 in DNA: TGTGCCAGCAGTCCCCCTCCGGGACAGAACTATGGCTACACCTTC.

The chain employs TRBV4-3 and TRBJ1-1; D call uncertain. The germline gives CDR1 LGHNA, CDR2 YSLEER. V was shortened by 4 bases and J by 2 bases, with 8 bases between the two germline ends. The CDR3 runs 13 residues. The CDR3 DNA is TGCGCCAGCAGCCCGGTCGTAAACACTGAAGCTTTCTTT. Its translation: CASSPVVNTEAFF.

This clone appeared a single time. The chain employs TRBV4-1 and TRBJ2-7; 8 nucleotides match TRBD2. Trimming at V came to 3 bases and at J to 3 bases, leaving 10 bases not matched to a gene. There are 16 residues in the CDR3. Germline V gene sequence: CDR1 MGHRA, CDR2 YSYEKL. CDR3 DNA: TGCGCCAGCAGCCAGGAAACCGGGACTAGATACTACGAGCAGTACTTC. The encoded protein is CASSQETGTRYYEQYF.

This clone showed up just once. J is TRBJ2-3 and V is TRBV18, with D possibly being TRBD2 (5 bases). V lost 1 base to trimming and J lost 1 base, with 9 bases between them. The V gene's germline CDR1 is KGHSH and CDR2 LQKENI. This CDR3 contains 15 residues. CDR3 sequence: CASSPRERGTDTQYF. CDR3 DNA sequence: TGTGCCAGCTCACCACGGGAGAGGGGCACAGATACGCAGTATTTT. The entire variable domain, with the rest obtained from reference TRBV18 and TRBJ2-3, is as follows: NAGVMQNPRHLVRRRGQEARLRCSPMKGHSHVYWYRQLPEEGLKFMVYLQKENIIDESGMPKERFSAEFPKEGPSILRIQQVVRGDSAAYFCASSPRERGTDTQYFGPGTRLTVL.

V is TRBV4-1 and J is TRBJ2-6; D remains ambiguous. Germline lookup yields CDR1 MGHRA and CDR2 YSYEKL. CDR3 length equals 13 residues. V was shortened by 5 bases and J by 12 bases, with 14 bases between the two germline ends. CDR3 amino acids: CASSEKVSPVLTF. In nucleotides, the CDR3 is TGCGCCAGCAGCGAAAAAGTGAGTCCCGTCCTGACTTTC.

This chain links TRBV10-3 with TRBJ1-2; TRBD1 matches at 7 bases. CDR1 is ENHRY, CDR2 SYGVKD, per germline. The CDR3 length is 14 residues. Losses at the gene ends were 6 bases for V and 1 base for J; bases not matched to a gene: 5. As DNA, the CDR3 is TGTGCCATCAGACAGACAGGGCGTAACTATGGCTACACCTTC. Encoded protein: CAIRQTGRNYGYTF.

This chain uses TRBV18 with TRBJ2-7, with TRBD2 identical over 11 bases. The CDR3 runs to 14 residues. In germline, CDR1 is KGHSH, CDR2 LQKENI. Germline trimming cut 7 bases from V and 2 bases from J; bases unmatched to any gene: 4. The CDR3 DNA reads as TGTGCCAGCTGCGCACTAGCGGGGGCCTACGAGCAGTACTTC. Translated, it gives CASCALAGAYEQYF.

The gene calls are TRBV5-4 and TRBJ2-7; a possible D gene is TRBD1 (6 bases). The CDR3 is 15 residues long. V dropped 5 bases and J dropped 0 bases, with 15 bases sitting between them. CDR1 is SGHNT and CDR2 is YYREEE in the germline V gene (reference sequence). The CDR3 protein is CASRPGTRSSYEQYF. DNA of the CDR3: TGTGCCAGCAGGCCCGGGACACGGAGCTCCTACGAGCAGTACTTC.

The chain employs TRBV6-1 and TRBJ1-5, with 7 nucleotides matching TRBD1. This CDR3 spans 15 amino acids. The junction had 7 bases not matched to a gene; V was cut back by 2 bases and J by 6 bases. Germline V gene sequence: CDR1 MNHNS, CDR2 SASEGT. The CDR3 DNA follows: TGTGCCAGCAGTGAATCAGGGGGTCGAAGTCAGCCCCAGCATTTT. The encoded protein is CASSESGGRSQPQHF.

V gene TRBV6-1 combines with J gene TRBJ1-1; no firm D call. This CDR3 region has 10 residues. Per germline, CDR1 MNHNS and CDR2 SASEGT. V was shortened by 6 bases and J by 7 bases, with 6 bases between the two germline ends. CDR3 region: CASRMYEAFF. In DNA, the CDR3 is TGTGCCAGCAGAATGTATGAAGCTTTCTTT.

The chain combines TRBV27 with TRBJ1-1; D not certain. The ends were cut back, 5 bases at V and 1 base at J, with 8 bases in the middle. CDR3 length: 13 residues. CDR1 and CDR2 from the germline V gene are MNHEY and SMNVEV (reference sequence). Here the CDR3 DNA reads TGTGCCAGCAGTCCAGGAACGAACACTGAAGCTTTCTTT. Translated: CASSPGTNTEAFF.

J is TRBJ2-1 and V is TRBV2, with 9 bases fitting TRBD1. This CDR3 has 16 amino acids. V lost 4 bases, J lost 7 bases, and 11 bases stayed unmatched. The germline gives CDR1 SNHLY, CDR2 FYNNEI. The CDR3 reads CASSVPDRGSQNEQFF. CDR3 sequence (DNA): TGTGCCAGCAGTGTCCCGGACAGGGGTTCGCAGAATGAGCAGTTCTTC. Looking up the rest from reference TRBV2 and TRBJ2-1 gives the full variable domain: EPEVTQTPSHQVTQMGQEVILRCVPISNHLYFYWYRQILGQKVEFLVSFYNNEISEKSEIFDDQFSVERPDGSNFTLKIRSTKLEDSAMYFCASSVPDRGSQNEQFFGPGTRLTVL.

The V gene is TRBV5-1, the J gene TRBJ2-5; 8 bases fit TRBD1. The tail of the sequence fits TRBJ2-7 better, so the J call may be wrong. CDR1 and CDR2 from the germline V gene are SGHRS and YFSETQ. The CDR3 extends over 15 amino acids. The chain's CDR3 is CASSSDTGQAHEQYF. For the CDR3, the DNA is TGCGCCAGCAGCTCGGACACGGGACAGGCCCACGAGCAGTACTTC.